This T cell receptor beta chain was captured in a study of T cells expressing NK-cell markers. Whole-study context: The study sequenced eight donors, seven HCMV-seropositive and one seronegative.

A 5'RACE template switching approach incorporating UMIs was used to make TCR beta cDNA. TCRdb re-called the 5' RACE reads, yielding one record per CDR3 amino acid sequence without DNA. This repertoire includes approximately 440,000 distinct CDR3 sequences. The germline V gene has CDR1 MNHNS and CDR2 SASEGT. The CDR3 length is 13 residues. This TCR was sampled from a woman aged 50 to 60 in good health. The V call is TRBV6-1, the J call TRBJ2-7; the D gene TCRdb calls, TRBD1, cannot be checked with no DNA. The sample consisted of blood T cells: a sorted CD56 or NKG2C T cell subset, CD4+ or CD8+ T cells, or bulk PBMC T cells (not recorded which). The CDR3 spells CASSGRVSYEQYF.